Presented here are 22 T cell receptor beta chains from one specimen sequenced in a study of blood T cell repertoires in COVID-19. Sequencing used immunoSEQ multiplex PCR; TCRdb keeps in-frame clones, though not all of them. The sample shows about 110,000 clones, about 70% of them seen only once. The source material was peripheral blood. Receptor source: an older woman with acute or convalescent COVID-19.

V and J are TRBV9 and TRBJ2-1; 7 bases match TRBD1. The CDR3 covers 14 residues. V shed 2 bases, J shed 12 bases, and the junction held 11 bases outside the gene matches. In germline, CDR1 is SGDLS, CDR2 YYNGEE. CDR3 sequence (DNA): TGTGCCAGCAGCGTTAATAGAGGGGGCGCGAGGCAGTTCTTC. Translation gives CASSVNRGGARQFF. Full variable domain (missing parts from reference TRBV9 and TRBJ2-1): DSGVTQTPKHLITATGQRVTLRCSPRSGDLSVYWYQQSLDQGLQFLIQYYNGEERAKGNILERFSAQQFPDLHSELNLSSLELGDSALYFCASSVNRGGARQFFGPGTRLTVL.

The chain links TRBV3-1 (or the pseudogene TRBV3-2) to TRBJ1-5; 8 bases match TRBD1. Germline trimming cut 3 bases from V and 9 bases from J; bases unmatched to any gene: 7. This CDR3 comprises 14 residues. Germline CDR1 LGHDT, CDR2 YNNKEL (reference sequence). The CDR3 reads CASSQGQVRRPQHF. As DNA, the CDR3 is TGTGCCAGCAGCCAGGGACAGGTCCGTCGGCCCCAGCATTTT.

In this sample, this clone turned up a few times. This rearrangement joins TRBV3-1 (or the pseudogene TRBV3-2) to TRBJ2-1, with D unclear. The CDR3 covers 16 residues. The V gene's germline CDR1 is LGHDT and CDR2 YNNKEL (reference sequence). V was pared by 0 bases and J by 6 bases, with 15 bases between. As DNA, the CDR3 is TGTGCCAGCAGCCAAGATCTGGCAGCCCGGAGCAATGAGCAGTTCTTC. Protein: CASSQDLAARSNEQFF.

This clone was found a few times. The CDR3 loop reads CASNGQVGQPQHF. CDR3 bases: TGTGCCAGTAACGGACAGGTAGGGCAGCCCCAGCATTTT. J is TRBJ1-5 and V is TRBV19, with 7 bases identical to TRBD1. This CDR3 spans 13 amino acids. Germline lookup yields CDR1 LNHDA and CDR2 SQIVND (reference sequence). Losses at the gene ends were 7 bases for V and 7 bases for J; bases not matched to a gene: 7.

The V call is TRBV6-6, the J call TRBJ1-5, with unresolved D. The CDR3 totals 15 residues. Germline CDR1 MNHNY, CDR2 SVGAGI (reference sequence). Trimming pared 3 bases from V and 3 bases from J, leaving 12 bases between. CDR3 sequence reads: CASSYGMRYNQPQHF. CDR3 DNA: TGTGCCAGCAGTTATGGTATGAGATACAATCAGCCCCAGCATTTT.

The table lists this clone with a few counts. The CDR3 spells CASSLTSGGPNYGYTF. Here the CDR3 DNA reads TGTGCCAGCAGCTTAACATCGGGGGGTCCGAACTATGGCTACACCTTC. This chain links TRBV11-1 with TRBJ1-2; a possible D gene is TRBD1 (5 bases). V dropped 2 bases and J dropped 2 bases, with 15 bases sitting between them. The germline CDR1 and CDR2 sequences are SGHAT and FQDESV (reference sequence). The CDR3 sequence is 16 residues long.

The rearrangement uses TRBV7-8 and TRBJ1-1; D unclear. Trimming took off 4 bases at V and 4 bases at J, with 10 bases between the two ends. Germline values: CDR1 SGHVS, CDR2 FQNEAQ. There are 13 residues in the CDR3. CDR3: CASSSYRSTEAFF. Here the CDR3 DNA reads TGTGCCAGCAGCTCCTACCGTAGCACTGAAGCTTTCTTT.

The chain couples TRBV6-2 or TRBV6-3 to TRBJ2-3, with TRBD2 matching over 8 bases. V lost 5 bases and J lost 5; bases outside the gene matches: 9. The CDR3 is 15 amino acids. Germline loops: CDR1 MNHEY, CDR2 SVGEGT. CDR3 region: CASSLPAGAGDTQYF. The CDR3 region has the DNA TGTGCCAGCAGTCTTCCAGCGGGGGCAGGAGATACGCAGTATTTT.

The CDR3 region has the DNA TGTGCCAGCAGTTCCAGGTACGATCCCCTCCACTTT. Its protein is CASSSRYDPLHF. V is TRBV12-3 or TRBV12-4 and J is TRBJ1-6; D is unresolved. V gave up 4 bases and J gave up 13 bases, with 11 bases separating them. This CDR3 spans 12 amino acids.

The V gene is TRBV19, the J gene TRBJ2-7; 8 nucleotides line up with TRBD1. The CDR3 runs 16 residues. Trimming took 4 bases from V and 4 from J; bases not matched to a gene: 12. Germline V gene data show CDR1 as LNHDA and CDR2 as SQIVND (reference sequence). This CDR3 reads CASSKPRTGNLYEQYF. In DNA, the CDR3 is TGTGCCAGTAGTAAGCCCCGGACAGGGAATTTGTACGAGCAGTACTTC.

V usage is TRBV24-1 and J usage is TRBJ1-1; 9 bases are a match to TRBD1. Germline V gives CDR1 KGHDR, CDR2 SFDVKD. V lost 7 bases and J lost 4; bases outside the gene matches: 6. This CDR3 is built from 14 residues. The CDR3 sequence is CATRGGTGRTEAFF. CDR3 bases: TGTGCCACCAGGGGGGGGACAGGGCGCACTGAAGCTTTCTTT.

The rearrangement links TRBV19 to TRBJ2-7; 7 bases match TRBD1. The V and J ends lost 5 bases and 2 bases, in that order; junction bases with no gene match: 6. This CDR3 is built from 14 residues. CDR1 LNHDA and CDR2 SQIVND come from the germline V gene (reference sequence). Written as DNA, the CDR3 is TGTGCCAGTAGTCCCGGGGACAGAACCTACGAGCAGTACTTC. It translates to CASSPGDRTYEQYF.

This chain links TRBV6-6 with TRBJ1-4, with 9 bases aligning to TRBD1. The CDR3 sequence is 14 residues long. Unmatched junction bases numbered 3, after V lost 6 bases and J lost 4 bases. Germline V CDR1 and CDR2: MNHNY, SVGAGI (reference sequence). The DNA for the CDR3 is TGTGCCAGCAGAGGGACAGGGATTAATGAAAAACTGTTTTTT. This sequence encodes CASRGTGINEKLFF.

This CDR3 is CASSRTGEETQYF. For the CDR3, the DNA is TGTGCCAGCAGCAGGACAGGGGAAGAGACCCAGTACTTC. The rearrangement joins TRBV7-3 to TRBJ2-5; 9 positions match TRBD1. The CDR3 has 13 residues. Germline CDR1 and CDR2: SGHTA and FQGTGA. Trimming removed 5 bases from V and 3 bases from J; junction bases left unmatched: 1.

The rearrangement uses TRBV28 and TRBJ1-1; tentatively, D is TRBD1 (5 bases). CDR1 and CDR2 (germline): MDHEN, SYDVKM. The CDR3 sequence is 15 residues long. The V gene lost 5 bases and the J gene lost 4 bases, with 17 bases spanning the gap. The CDR3 region is CASSLPLAGGTEAFF. The CDR3 DNA is TGTGCCAGCAGTCTCCCTCTCGCGGGGGGCACTGAAGCTTTCTTT.

This clone was seen more than once but under ten times. The V gene is TRBV15, the J gene TRBJ2-1; 12 positions agree with TRBD2. Germline V CDR1 and CDR2: LNHNV, YYDKDF (reference sequence). This CDR3 region has 17 residues. J lost 5 bases, V lost 5 bases, and 10 bases had no gene match. The CDR3 region is CATSGTRGLAGNNEQFF. The CDR3 bases are TGTGCCACCAGCGGTACTAGAGGACTAGCGGGGAACAATGAGCAGTTCTTC.

The chain combines TRBV5-4 with TRBJ1-1, with a weak D call TRBD1 (5 bases). The CDR3 contains 14 residues. Per the germline V gene, CDR1 is SGHNT and CDR2 is YYREEE (reference sequence). The V and J ends lost 3 bases and 4 bases respectively, with 13 bases between them. CDR3 DNA: TGTGCCAGCAGCTATGGGGCGGGGAGCACTGAAGCTTTCTTT. It is translated as CASSYGAGSTEAFF.

The chain has TRBV6-5 and TRBJ1-3; perhaps TRBD1 as D (6 bases). The ends were cut back, 5 bases at V and 4 bases at J, with 15 bases in the middle. CDR3 length equals 15 residues. CDR1 MNHEY and CDR2 SVGAGI come from the germline V gene. The CDR3, as DNA: TGTGCCAGCAGTCCGGGGTCGGGGGGCGGAAACACCATATATTTT. As protein: CASSPGSGGGNTIYF.

This chain connects TRBV19 to TRBJ1-5; D gene unclear. Germline CDR1 and CDR2: LNHDA and SQIVND (reference sequence). The CDR3 runs to 15 residues. Between the trimmed V and J ends, which lost 5 bases and 1 base, there was a span of 12 bases. CDR3: CASSLSEWSNQPQHF. DNA of the CDR3: TGTGCCAGTAGTCTCTCTGAGTGGAGCAATCAGCCCCAGCATTTT.

V and J are TRBV19 and TRBJ1-2; tentative D call: TRBD1 (6 bases). Germline loops: CDR1 LNHDA, CDR2 SQIVND (reference sequence). This CDR3 is 16 amino acids long. Trimming took 6 bases from V and 7 from J, leaving 24 bases between them. CDR3 DNA: TGTGCCAGTAGCAAAGGGAGCCTCGGACAGAGAGGTGGCTACACCTTC. Translation: CASSKGSLGQRGGYTF.

The chain has TRBV4-3 and TRBJ2-6; no firm D call. Trimming left V 4 bases short and J 1 base short, with 8 bases between. Germline values: CDR1 LGHNA, CDR2 YSLEER. The CDR3 has 15 residues. CDR3 in DNA: TGCGCCAGCAGCCTTTTTACTTCTGGGGCCAACGTCCTGACTTTC. This translates into CASSLFTSGANVLTF.

This clone was picked up a small number of times. This chain connects TRBV9 to TRBJ1-2, with a weak D call TRBD1 (6 bases). V dropped 2 bases and J dropped 8 bases, with 13 bases sitting between them. CDR1 is SGDLS, CDR2 YYNGEE, per germline. The CDR3 consists of 13 residues. CDR3 region: CASSVAPQGGYTF. The CDR3 DNA is TGTGCCAGCAGCGTTGCTCCCCAGGGGGGCTACACCTTC. Drawing the rest from reference TRBV9 and TRBJ1-2, the complete variable domain is DSGVTQTPKHLITATGQRVTLRCSPRSGDLSVYWYQQSLDQGLQFLIQYYNGEERAKGNILERFSAQQFPDLHSELNLSSLELGDSALYFCASSVAPQGGYTFGSGTRLTVV.